This entry concerns a single TCR beta chain. It has no known antigen specificity. Per-base qualities were not stored, and no clone one base away is much larger. This sample is part of a study of blood T cell repertoires in COVID-19 (TCRdb year 2020). Broadly, across the study: The collaborator samples originated in the United States, Italy and Spain and spanned the acute and convalescent phases of COVID-19. The prospective study material was composed of cDNA or gDNA derived from T cells, B-cell-depleted T cells, or PBMCs. The dataset comprised deeply sampled blood TCRbeta repertoires from subjects exposed to, actively infected with, or recovered from COVID-19. The repertoires were made available in a free public database intended to serve as a resource for research on the immune response to SARS-CoV-2. Samples came from the ongoing ImmuneRACE study (first 160 participants) plus 1,254 subjects from 6 global collaborators. Nearly every sample came with metadata listing a de-identified subject ID, COVID-19 status, age in years and sex. Where available, HLA class I and class II types were taken from metadata supplied by the sample provider and were not determined by assay-based typing.

In the prospective study, participants were about 18 to 89 years old, resided in around 25 geographic areas of the United States, and were enrolled through a virtual design. In the prospective study, cohorts were assigned on the basis of participant-reported clinical history obtained from a screening survey and a study questionnaire. In the prospective study, whole blood, serum and a nasopharyngeal or oropharyngeal swab were collected from each participant by mobile phlebotomists. Prospective study participants could optionally give additional blood draws and questionnaires over an approximately 2-month period. Prospective study blood samples were shipped either frozen or at room temperature before DNA extraction. TCRbeta CDR3 regions were amplified from genomic DNA using the immunoSEQ Assay, a bias-controlled multiplex PCR. As for how the authors treated the data: The number of nucleated cells in each sample was estimated from the amplification of reference gene primers within the assay. To quantify the absolute abundance of each unique TCRbeta CDR3 rearrangement, sequence reads were collapsed and filtered. For each sample, productive Simpson clonality was calculated as the square root of Simpson's diversity index across productive rearrangements. What TCRdb holds here is the immuneACCESS table cut down to in-frame rearrangements. Part of the clones is not present; checked against another copy, under half of the missing clones reflect an unresolved V gene, and the others are unexplained. That table furnishes V, J and clone size, whereas the DNA furnished D and trimming. This sample holds around 320,000 clones; 90% were observed only once. The top ten clonotypes cover 3.5% to 4.5% of the sample.

Study-wide conclusions, independent of this receptor: The quantity of clinical and demographic metadata differed by source and by participant and was supplied without curation.

There are 17 amino acids in the CDR3, from cysteine to phenylalanine inclusive. Kept here is only the CDR3 DNA, which spans 51 bases and is read in frame from base 1. Reading the germline V gene gives CDR1 SGHTS and CDR2 YDEGEE. The V end gives up 2 bases and the J end 4 bases, leaving 13 bases in the junction not matched to a gene. Specimen: PBMCs or T cells enriched from blood (not recorded which). The chain couples TRBV5-8 to TRBJ1-2; the central 8 bases match TRBD1. The source of this sequence is a woman aged 18-30 years with acute COVID-19. The nucleotide sequence is TGTGCCAGCAGCTTCACAGGGGGACGCACCTCTGGCTATGGCTACACCTTC. Protein translation: CASSFTGGRTSGYGYTF.